The 27 T cell receptor beta chains presented below share a single source sample, sequenced in a study of blood T cell repertoires in COVID-19. Sequenced by immunoSEQ multiplex PCR; TCRdb stores in-frame clones only, minus some. The data show tens of thousands of clones, with around 83% seen just once and about half held by the top ten. The sample taken for sequencing was peripheral blood. The receptors were gathered from a man between 65 and 85 years old with acute or convalescent COVID-19.

V is TRBV7-3 and J is TRBJ2-2; D uncertain. The germline gives CDR1 SGHTA, CDR2 FQGTGA. The CDR3 is 13 residues long. Between the trimmed V and J ends, which lost 4 bases and 6 bases, there was a span of 9 bases. The CDR3 sequence is CASSSSGPGELFF. The DNA for the CDR3 is TGTGCCAGCAGCTCCTCGGGTCCCGGGGAGCTGTTTTTT.

The V call is TRBV19, the J call TRBJ1-4; a possible D gene is TRBD1 (6 bases). The CDR3 length is 14 residues. From germline, CDR1 is LNHDA and CDR2 SQIVND (reference sequence). V was pared by 6 bases and J by 10 bases, with 18 bases between. CDR3 region: CASRTRGFGGKLFF. The CDR3 coding sequence is TGTGCCAGTAGGACCAGGGGTTTCGGAGGAAAACTGTTTTTT.

The V call is TRBV5-4, the J call TRBJ2-2; 11 bases align to TRBD2. The CDR3 runs to 17 residues. Germline V lookup: CDR1 SGHNT, CDR2 YYREEE (reference sequence). With V trimmed by 3 bases and J by 6 bases, 10 bases remained unmatched. The CDR3 DNA sequence: TGTGCCAGCAGCTCGCCCCGTGTAGCGGGAGGGCCCGGGGAGCTGTTTTTT. Its protein product is CASSSPRVAGGPGELFF.

This chain uses TRBV5-6 with TRBJ2-7; D is possibly TRBD1 (6 bases). Germline CDR1 and CDR2: SGHDT and YYEEEE. This CDR3 region has 11 residues. The germline V and J ends were trimmed by 5 bases and 5 bases, with 8 bases remaining between them. The chain's CDR3 is CASSTGNEQYF. The CDR3 nucleotides are TGTGCCAGCAGTACAGGGAACGAGCAGTACTTC.

The chain combines TRBV6-6 with TRBJ1-2; possible D gene TRBD1, 6 bases. V was clipped by 5 bases and J by 6 bases, with 16 bases between them. The CDR3 totals 14 residues. The germline V gene encodes CDR1 MNHNY and CDR2 SVGAGI (reference sequence). CDR3 coding DNA: TGTGCCAGCAGTCCCCAGGGGTTAAGGGATGGCTACACCTTC. It specifies CASSPQGLRDGYTF.

V usage is TRBV21-1 and J usage is TRBJ1-6. TRBV21-1 is assigned pseudogene status. The CDR3 contains 17 residues. CDR3 sequence reads: CASSKNDQRPYNSPLHF. DNA for the CDR3: TGTGCCAGCAGCAAAAATGACCAGCGTCCTTATAATTCACCCCTCCACTTT.

CDR3: CASSYGFEGGGYTF. CDR3 nucleotide sequence: TGTGCCAGCAGTTATGGGTTTGAGGGAGGTGGCTACACCTTC. The genes are TRBV6-5 and TRBJ1-2; D remains ambiguous. Germline V gives CDR1 MNHEY, CDR2 SVGAGI. The CDR3 has 14 residues. V lost 3 bases and J lost 7, with 15 bases in between.

V gene TRBV14 combines with J gene TRBJ1-1; D is possibly TRBD1 (6 bases). The V end lost 5 bases, the J end lost 3 bases, and 10 bases lay between the germline ends. CDR1 is SGHDN, CDR2 FVKESK, per germline. The CDR3 is 13 residues long. The CDR3 DNA is TGTGCCAGCAGCTGGGGGCGCGACACTGAAGCTTTCTTT. Translated, it gives CASSWGRDTEAFF. The full variable domain, completed using reference TRBV14 and TRBJ1-1, is EAGVTQFPSHSVIEKGQTVTLRCDPISGHDNLYWYRRVMGKEIKFLLHFVKESKQDESGMPNNRFLAERTGGTYSTLKVQPAELEDSGVYFCASSWGRDTEAFFGQGTRLTVV.

The genes are TRBV19 and TRBJ1-6; 8 nucleotides line up with TRBD1. CDR1 and CDR2 from the germline V gene are LNHDA and SQIVND (reference sequence). The CDR3 is 16 amino acids. The V segment lost 6 bases and the J segment 6 bases; nucleotides outside the gene matches: 10. The CDR3 sequence is CASSLGQGGTNSPLHF. CDR3 in DNA: TGTGCCAGTAGCCTCGGACAGGGCGGTACTAATTCACCCCTCCACTTT.

The genes are TRBV5-6 and TRBJ2-3; D perhaps matches TRBD1 (6 bases). The CDR3 runs 12 residues. Germline V gene lookup returns CDR1 SGHDT and CDR2 YYEEEE. Deletions cut 1 base from V and 10 bases from J, with 10 bases between. The CDR3 is CASSLPQGAQYF. Here the CDR3 DNA reads TGTGCCAGCAGCTTGCCACAGGGTGCGCAGTATTTT.

The J gene is TRBJ1-1, the V gene TRBV3-1 (or the pseudogene TRBV3-2), with 8 bases matching TRBD1. The V gene end was trimmed by 0 bases and the J gene end by 11 bases; junction bases not matched to a gene: 5. The CDR3 extends over 13 amino acids. CDR1 LGHDT and CDR2 YNNKEL come from the germline V gene (reference sequence). The CDR3 loop is CASSQDSQGAAFF. CDR3 coding DNA: TGTGCCAGCAGCCAAGACTCGCAGGGGGCGGCTTTCTTT.

V gene TRBV5-6 combines with J gene TRBJ2-3, with D possibly matching TRBD1 (6 bases). Trimming shortened V by 1 base and J by 2 bases, and 8 bases separated the two germline ends. The CDR3 runs to 14 residues. Germline CDR1 is SGHDT and CDR2 is YYEEEE. CDR3 loop: CASSLRDTTDTQYF. In DNA, the CDR3 is TGTGCCAGCAGCTTGAGGGACACCACAGATACGCAGTATTTT.

V gene TRBV7-2 combines with J gene TRBJ2-1; TRBD1 might be the D (7 bases). The germline CDR1 and CDR2 sequences are SGHTA and FQGNSA. Trimming removed 5 bases at V and 4 bases at J, with 15 bases between. This CDR3 comprises 15 residues. The CDR3 loop reads CASSEIGGQYNEQFF. The CDR3 bases are TGTGCCAGCAGCGAGATCGGGGGACAGTACAATGAGCAGTTCTTC.

This chain connects TRBV18 to TRBJ2-6; TRBD2 agrees at 13 bases. CDR3 length: 19 amino acids. Germline-derived CDR1 and CDR2 are KGHSH and LQKENI. With 5 bases clipped from V and 1 base from J, the junction kept 8 bases outside the gene matches. In nucleotides, the CDR3 is TGTGCCAGCTCATCCGGACTAGCGGGAGTAGGATCTGGGGCCAACGTCCTGACTTTC. This encodes CASSSGLAGVGSGANVLTF.

This clone was observed once. The gene calls are TRBV19 and TRBJ1-2, with 12 bases aligning to TRBD1. Germline CDR1 and CDR2: LNHDA and SQIVND (reference sequence). The junction had 6 bases not matched to a gene; V was cut back by 9 bases and J by 7 bases. CDR3 length equals 13 residues. The chain's CDR3 is CASREGQGAGYTF. The DNA of the CDR3 is TGTGCCAGCCGAGAGGGACAGGGGGCTGGCTACACCTTC. Combining the CDR3 with reference TRBV19 and TRBJ1-2 gives the whole variable domain DGGITQSPKYLFRKEGQNVTLSCEQNLNHDAMYWYRQDPGQGLRLIYYSQIVNDFQKGDIAEGYSVSREKKESFPLTVTSAQKNPTAFYLCASREGQGAGYTFGSGTRLTVV.

The J gene is TRBJ2-7, the V gene TRBV28; D unresolved. Germline lookup yields CDR1 MDHEN and CDR2 SYDVKM. The CDR3 is made up of 10 amino acids. Between the trimmed V and J ends, which lost 9 bases and 3 bases, there was a span of 6 bases. The CDR3 DNA reads TGTGCCAGTGCGAGCTACGAGCAGTACTTC. Its protein is CASASYEQYF.

V and J are TRBV6-4 and TRBJ1-1; 7 positions match TRBD1. Germline trimming cut 8 bases from V and 3 bases from J; bases unmatched to any gene: 9. The germline gives CDR1 MRHNA, CDR2 SNTAGT. The CDR3 totals 14 residues. The CDR3 region is CASARDSFYTEAFF. CDR3 in DNA: TGTGCCAGCGCGAGGGACAGCTTCTACACTGAAGCTTTCTTT.

The genes are TRBV28 and TRBJ1-1; D is uncertain. CDR3 size: 14 residues. In germline, CDR1 is MDHEN, CDR2 SYDVKM. The ends were cut back, 5 bases at V and 1 base at J, with 11 bases in the middle. CDR3 residues: CASSAPGGNTEAFF. The CDR3 DNA is TGTGCCAGCAGTGCTCCAGGTGGGAACACTGAAGCTTTCTTT.

This clone was seen a single time. The V gene is TRBV6-1, the J gene TRBJ2-1; D is possibly TRBD2 (5 bases). V gave up 2 bases and J gave up 0 bases, with 11 bases separating them. Germline CDR1 and CDR2: MNHNS and SASEGT. This CDR3 spans 16 amino acids. The chain's CDR3 is CASSERELSSYNEQFF. DNA for the CDR3: TGTGCCAGCAGTGAAAGGGAGCTGAGCTCCTACAATGAGCAGTTCTTC.

The V call is TRBV6-5, the J call TRBJ1-2, with a weak D call TRBD1 (5 bases). Germline lookup yields CDR1 MNHEY and CDR2 SVGAGI. The length of the CDR3 is 14 residues. V lost 6 bases and J 5 bases, leaving 16 bases between the germline ends. The CDR3: CASSQAPTGYGYTF. The CDR3 nucleotides are TGTGCCAGCAGCCAAGCACCTACAGGATATGGCTACACCTTC.

The chain links TRBV4-3 to TRBJ1-1; tentatively, D is TRBD1 (6 bases). The germline V and J ends were trimmed by 3 bases and 9 bases, with 14 bases remaining between them. CDR1 and CDR2 (germline): LGHNA, YSLEER. The length of the CDR3 is 13 residues. CDR3 sequence reads: CASSQAGTNKAFF. DNA for the CDR3: TGCGCCAGCAGCCAGGCCGGGACAAACAAAGCTTTCTTT.

This chain uses TRBV3-1 (or the pseudogene TRBV3-2) with TRBJ1-2, with D uncertain. This CDR3 spans 12 amino acids. Germline loops: CDR1 LGHDT, CDR2 YNNKEL (reference sequence). The germline V and J ends were trimmed by 1 base and 8 bases, with 8 bases remaining between them. The CDR3 here is CASSQAVSGYTF. The CDR3 nucleotides are TGTGCCAGCAGCCAAGCCGTATCGGGCTACACCTTC.

The rearrangement joins TRBV5-8 to TRBJ1-3; 8 bases line up with TRBD1. This CDR3 comprises 17 residues. The junction had 5 bases not matched to a gene; V was cut back by 0 bases and J by 0 bases. The V gene's germline CDR1 is SGHTS and CDR2 YDEGEE. Here the CDR3 reads CASSLGTGTVSGNTIYF. The CDR3 DNA is TGTGCCAGCAGCTTGGGGACAGGGACCGTCTCTGGAAACACCATATATTTT.

CDR3 DNA sequence: TGCGCCAGCAGCCAAGACGGGACAGGATTAGAGACCCAGTACTTC. As protein: CASSQDGTGLETQYF. V usage is TRBV4-1 and J usage is TRBJ2-5; TRBD1 agrees at 8 bases. This CDR3 contains 15 residues. Germline-derived CDR1 and CDR2 are MGHRA and YSYEKL. The J segment lost 4 bases and the V segment lost 0 bases, leaving 4 bases of the junction unmatched.

This chain joins TRBV5-4 and TRBJ1-6; D unclear. The CDR3 has 14 amino acids. V shed 4 bases and J shed 7 bases, with 12 bases lying between them. Germline lookup yields CDR1 SGHNT and CDR2 YYREEE (reference sequence). CDR3: CASSPGGFNSPLHF. As DNA, the CDR3 is TGTGCCAGCAGCCCCGGAGGGTTCAATTCACCCCTCCACTTT.

This clone was detected a few times. The chain uses TRBV29-1 and TRBJ1-5; no clear D. Trimming took off 4 bases at V and 1 base at J, with 11 bases between the two ends. The V gene's germline CDR1 is SQVTM and CDR2 ANQGSEA. CDR3 length: 14 amino acids. The CDR3 region is CSVAPAGSNQPQHF. The CDR3 DNA reads TGCAGCGTTGCTCCGGCGGGGAGCAATCAGCCCCAGCATTTT.

This clone was picked up one time. The chain is built from TRBV6-1 and TRBJ2-5, with D unclear. The ends were cut back, 2 bases at V and 5 bases at J, with 9 bases in the middle. The CDR3 has 13 residues. Germline values: CDR1 MNHNS, CDR2 SASEGT. The CDR3 is CASSEPPRETQYF. CDR3 DNA: TGTGCCAGCAGTGAACCCCCCCGGGAGACCCAGTACTTC.